Following are 20 T cell receptor beta chains from one sample sequenced in a study of STAT5B mutations in CD4+ large granular lymphocyte leukemia. Here immunoSEQ multiplex PCR was the method, and the copy in TCRdb shows in-frame clones only, minus some. The table lists 20,000 or so clones, roughly 82% of them singletons. The sequencing sample was made of CD4+ T cells from blood buffy coats. These receptors came from a human donor in good health.

CDR3: CASALSTSRWETQYF. DNA of the CDR3: TGTGCTAGTGCCTTATCGACTAGCCGGTGGGAGACCCAGTACTTC. The chain combines TRBV12-5 with TRBJ2-5; TRBD2 agrees at 7 bases. Germline V gives CDR1 LGHNT, CDR2 FRNRAP. There are 15 residues in the CDR3. Trimming took 7 bases from V and 5 from J; bases not matched to a gene: 13.

This rearrangement joins TRBV11-2 to TRBJ2-5; D perhaps matches TRBD1 (6 bases). The CDR3 has 17 amino acids. V was trimmed by 0 bases and J by 5 bases, leaving 19 bases between them. Germline CDR1 and CDR2: SGHAT and FQNNGV. The CDR3 DNA reads TGTGCCAGCAGCTTAGATCGGGCAACAGGGTATCGGGAGACCCAGTACTTC. Its translation: CASSLDRATGYRETQYF.

This chain connects TRBV29-1 to TRBJ2-7, with D unclear. From germline, CDR1 is SQVTM and CDR2 ANQGSEA. V was cut by 4 bases and J by 0 bases, with 10 bases left in between. The CDR3 is 13 residues long. The CDR3 loop is CSVVGWGSYEQYF. The CDR3 DNA sequence: TGCAGCGTTGTAGGGTGGGGCTCCTACGAGCAGTACTTC.

The chain joins TRBV4-3 to TRBJ2-1, with TRBD2 identical over 11 bases. CDR1 is LGHNA, CDR2 YSLEER, per germline. V gave up 0 bases and J gave up 3 bases; unmatched junction bases: 7. CDR3 size: 18 residues. CDR3 amino acids: CASSQDGLAGGRYNEQFF. The CDR3 bases are TGCGCCAGCAGCCAAGATGGGCTAGCGGGGGGTCGCTACAATGAGCAGTTCTTC.

The chain is built from TRBV4-2 and TRBJ2-7, with 14 bases identical to TRBD2. The CDR3 runs to 18 residues. Germline trimming cut 3 bases from V and 6 bases from J; bases unmatched to any gene: 13. Germline V gene sequence: CDR1 LGHNA, CDR2 YNFKEQ. CDR3 nucleotide sequence: TGTGCCAGCAGCCAGGGACCGGCCGGGACTAGCGGGAGTCGCGAGCAGTACTTC. Translated, it gives CASSQGPAGTSGSREQYF.

This sequence joins TRBV11-1 and TRBJ2-1; TRBD2 agrees at 14 bases. The V segment lost 3 bases and the J segment 7 bases; nucleotides outside the gene matches: 5. CDR1 and CDR2 from the germline V gene are SGHAT and FQDESV (reference sequence). This CDR3 is built from 16 residues. This CDR3 is CASSFHGTSGGNEQFF. Written as DNA, the CDR3 is TGTGCCAGCAGCTTTCACGGGACTAGCGGGGGAAATGAGCAGTTCTTC.

J is TRBJ2-3 and V is TRBV7-2; 9 nucleotides match TRBD1. Per germline, CDR1 SGHTA and CDR2 FQGNSA. The CDR3 consists of 15 residues. V lost 6 bases to trimming and J lost 2 bases; unmatched junction nucleotides: 6. CDR3 DNA: TGTGCCAGCAGTTCTACAGGGGGCAACACAGATACGCAGTATTTT. Residues: CASSSTGGNTDTQYF. Full variable domain (outside the CDR3, taken from reference TRBV7-2 and TRBJ2-3): GAGVSQSPSNKVTEKGKDVELRCDPISGHTALYWYRQSLGQGLEFLIYFQGNSAPDKSGLPSDRFSAERTGGSVSTLTIQRTQQEDSAVYLCASSSTGGNTDTQYFGPGTRLTVL.

The chain couples TRBV4-2 to TRBJ2-7; TRBD2 matches 11 bases. Trimming at V came to 0 bases and at J to 2 bases, leaving 6 bases not matched to a gene. CDR3 length: 17 residues. CDR1 is LGHNA, CDR2 YNFKEQ, per germline. The CDR3, as DNA: TGTGCCAGCAGCCAAGATCAACTAGCGGGGGACCCCTACGAGCAGTACTTC. It is translated as CASSQDQLAGDPYEQYF.

J is TRBJ2-5 and V is TRBV7-2; a possible D gene is TRBD1 (5 bases). The CDR3 is 13 residues long. Trimming removed 7 bases at V and 3 bases at J, with 12 bases between. Germline loops: CDR1 SGHTA, CDR2 FQGNSA. The DNA of the CDR3 is TGTGCCAGCAACGACGACAGAGAAGAGACCCAGTACTTC. This translates into CASNDDREETQYF.

The chain joins TRBV7-2 to TRBJ2-3; 9 bases agree with TRBD2. The germline V gene encodes CDR1 SGHTA and CDR2 FQGNSA. Trimming cost V 10 bases and J 5 bases; bases outside gene matches: 10. This CDR3 is 14 amino acids long. CDR3 protein: CATGVAGAGDTQYF. In DNA, the CDR3 is TGTGCCACCGGCGTAGCGGGAGCTGGAGATACGCAGTATTTT.

The chain recombines TRBV18 with TRBJ2-3; 7 positions agree with TRBD1. V gave up 1 base and J gave up 1 base; unmatched junction bases: 2. The CDR3 length is 15 residues. Germline values: CDR1 KGHSH, CDR2 LQKENI. CDR3: CASSPQRGRTDTQYF. The CDR3 DNA reads as TGTGCCAGCTCACCACAGAGGGGGCGCACAGATACGCAGTATTTT.

This clone was found once. CDR3 sequence reads: CASSLGGVSFNEQFF. CDR3 DNA: TGTGCCAGCAGCTTAGGAGGGGTCAGTTTCAATGAGCAGTTCTTC. The rearrangement joins TRBV7-9 to TRBJ2-1; either TRBD1 or TRBD2 may supply D (5 bases each). The CDR3 runs to 15 residues. Trimming removed 1 base from V and 6 bases from J, with 13 bases in between. Germline V gene lookup returns CDR1 SEHNR and CDR2 FQNEAQ (reference sequence).

This clone has a handful of counts. V usage is TRBV7-9 and J usage is TRBJ2-2; D is uncertain. Trimming cost V 5 bases and J 0 bases, with 7 bases left between them. The CDR3 is made up of 14 amino acids. CDR1 is SEHNR, CDR2 FQNEAQ, per germline (reference sequence). CDR3: CASSPDPNTGELFF. The CDR3 coding sequence is TGTGCCAGCAGCCCGGATCCGAACACCGGGGAGCTGTTTTTT.

V and J are TRBV11-3 and TRBJ2-1; possibly TRBD2 for D (6 bases). CDR3 length: 17 residues. Germline V lookup: CDR1 SGHNT, CDR2 YENEEA. V shed 1 base and J shed 2 bases, with 15 bases lying between them. CDR3 nucleotide sequence: TGTGCCAGCAGCTTAGGTCTAGCGACACCCCCCTACAATGAGCAGTTCTTC. Its translation is CASSLGLATPPYNEQFF. The entire variable domain, with the rest obtained from reference TRBV11-3 and TRBJ2-1, is as follows: EAGVVQSPRYKIIEKKQPVAFWCNPISGHNTLYWYLQNLGQGPELLIRYENEEAVDDSQLPKDRFSAERLKGVDSTLKIQPAELGDSAVYLCASSLGLATPPYNEQFFGPGTRLTVL.

This chain joins TRBV5-1 and TRBJ2-7; TRBD2 might be the D (5 bases). The germline V and J ends were trimmed by 3 bases and 3 bases, with 19 bases remaining between them. The CDR3 has 16 residues. CDR1 and CDR2 from the germline V gene are SGHRS and YFSETQ. CDR3 sequence reads: CASSSWGEDGLYEQYF. Written as DNA, the CDR3 is TGCGCCAGCAGCTCCTGGGGTGAGGACGGACTCTACGAGCAGTACTTC.

The chain links TRBV18 to TRBJ1-4; D is unresolved. The V end lost 5 bases, the J end lost 0 bases, and 13 bases lay between the germline ends. Per germline, CDR1 KGHSH and CDR2 LQKENI. CDR3 length equals 16 residues. Here the CDR3 DNA reads TGTGCCAGCTCATCAACTAACATTGCAACTAATGAAAAACTGTTTTTT. It yields the protein CASSSTNIATNEKLFF. The complete variable domain, with remaining parts taken from reference TRBV18 and TRBJ1-4, reads NAGVMQNPRHLVRRRGQEARLRCSPMKGHSHVYWYRQLPEEGLKFMVYLQKENIIDESGMPKERFSAEFPKEGPSILRIQQVVRGDSAAYFCASSSTNIATNEKLFFGSGTQLSVL.

This clone was found a few times. CDR3 amino acids: CSVGDNSGANVLTF. In nucleotides, the CDR3 is TGCAGCGTTGGGGACAACTCTGGGGCCAACGTCCTGACTTTC. The V and J genes are TRBV29-1 and TRBJ2-6; tentative D call: TRBD1 (6 bases). This CDR3 comprises 14 residues. Germline assignment: CDR1 SQVTM and CDR2 ANQGSEA. Trimming left V 4 bases short and J 0 bases short, with 7 bases between.

The gene calls are TRBV9 and TRBJ1-2; D remains ambiguous. The CDR3 spans 16 residues. V was clipped by 0 bases and J by 0 bases, with 12 bases between them. The germline CDR1 and CDR2 sequences are SGDLS and YYNGEE. The CDR3 sequence is CASSVVPGWTNYGYTF. CDR3 coding DNA: TGTGCCAGCAGCGTAGTACCGGGTTGGACTAACTATGGCTACACCTTC.

The chain has TRBV12-2 and TRBJ1-6; TRBD1, the table's D call, lacks a check against the DNA. TRBV12-2 is labeled a pseudogene. The CDR3 has 15 amino acids. CDR3 coding DNA: TGTGCAAGTCGCGGAAGAGGGACAGGGGGTTCACCCCTCCACTTT. Its translation: CASRGRGTGGSPLHF.

The CDR3 sequence is CASSEPTGSGYTF. DNA of the CDR3: TGTGCCAGCAGTGAGCCAACAGGGAGTGGCTACACCTTC. The chain recombines TRBV2 with TRBJ1-2; D is perhaps TRBD1 (6 bases). CDR1 is SNHLY, CDR2 FYNNEI, per germline. V was trimmed by 3 bases and J by 7 bases, leaving 12 bases between them. The CDR3 extends over 13 amino acids. The full variable domain, rest sourced from reference TRBV2 and TRBJ1-2, is EPEVTQTPSHQVTQMGQEVILRCVPISNHLYFYWYRQILGQKVEFLVSFYNNEISEKSEIFDDQFSVERPDGSNFTLKIRSTKLEDSAMYFCASSEPTGSGYTFGSGTRLTVV.